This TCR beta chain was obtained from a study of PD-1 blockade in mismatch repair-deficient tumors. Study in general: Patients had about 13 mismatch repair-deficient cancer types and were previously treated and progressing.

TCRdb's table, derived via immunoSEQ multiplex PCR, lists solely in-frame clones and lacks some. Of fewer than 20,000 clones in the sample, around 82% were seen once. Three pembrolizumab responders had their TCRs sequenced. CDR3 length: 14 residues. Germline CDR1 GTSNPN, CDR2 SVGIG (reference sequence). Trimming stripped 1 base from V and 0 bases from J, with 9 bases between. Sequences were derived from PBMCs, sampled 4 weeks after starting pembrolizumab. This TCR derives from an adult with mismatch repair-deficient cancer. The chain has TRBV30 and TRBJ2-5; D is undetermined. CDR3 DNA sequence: TGTGCCTGGAGTGACGAGAATAACCAAGAGACCCAGTACTTC. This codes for CAWSDENNQETQYF.